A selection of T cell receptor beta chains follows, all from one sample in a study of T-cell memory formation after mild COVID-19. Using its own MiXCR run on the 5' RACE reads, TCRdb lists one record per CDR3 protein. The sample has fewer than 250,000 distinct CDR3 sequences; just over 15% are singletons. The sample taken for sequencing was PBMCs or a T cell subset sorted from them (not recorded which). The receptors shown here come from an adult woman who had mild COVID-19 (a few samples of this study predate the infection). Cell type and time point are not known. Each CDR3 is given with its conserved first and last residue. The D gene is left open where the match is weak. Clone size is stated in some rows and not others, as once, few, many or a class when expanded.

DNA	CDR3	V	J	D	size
TGTGCCTGGAGTATTTTCCGGGCCAAGGGAGCCGGGGAGCTGTTTTTT	CAWSIFRAKGAGELFF	TRBV30	TRBJ2-2	.	few
TGTGCCAGCAGTTCAGGGGGAATTAGCTACAATGAGCAGTTCTTC	CASSSGGISYNEQFF	TRBV7-2	TRBJ2-1	TRBD1	few
TGTGCCAGCAGCTTTACTGGGGCTGAAGCTTTCTTT	CASSFTGAEAFF	TRBV5-5	TRBJ1-1	.	.
TGTGCCAGCAGCCCGACAGGGTCGGCCACTGAAGCTTTCTTT	CASSPTGSATEAFF	TRBV7-9	TRBJ1-1	TRBD1	many
TGTGCCAGCAGCTTAGGCCCTCTAGCACAGCAGTTCTTC	CASSLGPLAQQFF	TRBV11-3	TRBJ2-1	.	few
TGCAGCGTCGCAACAGGGGGCCATGAGCAGTTCTTC	CSVATGGHEQFF	TRBV29-1	TRBJ2-1	TRBD1	few
TGTGCCATCAGTGAAGGAGGGAGCAGAGGCTCACCCCTCCACTTT	CAISEGGSRGSPLHF	TRBV10-3	TRBJ1-6	.	few
TGTGCCAGCAAGCCCGGGACAGGTCCCGTGCCCCAGCATTTT	CASKPGTGPVPQHF	TRBV12-3/TRBV12-4	TRBJ1-5	TRBD1	few
TGTGCCAGCGGGACCCTCAGCTACGAGCAGTACTTC	CASGTLSYEQYF	TRBV2	TRBJ2-7	.	.
TGTGCCAGCAGCTTTCTTAGGGGGAACACCGGGGAGCTGTTTTTT	CASSFLRGNTGELFF	TRBV7-9	TRBJ2-2	.	few
TGTGCCAGCAGCTTCCCAGGGGACAGGGGTCACGAGCAGTACTTC	CASSFPGDRGHEQYF	TRBV5-4	TRBJ2-7	TRBD1	.
TGTGCCAGCAAACGCGACAGGGCCGGGTCCCAGTACTTC	CASKRDRAGSQYF	TRBV6-5	TRBJ2-5	TRBD1	.
TGTGCCAGCAGTACGAACAGGGGAAACACCGGGGAGCTGTTTTTT	CASSTNRGNTGELFF	TRBV28	TRBJ2-2	TRBD1	.
TGTGCCAGCAGTCCACCGGGGGGGCGGCAAATTAATACGCAGTATTTT	CASSPPGGRQINTQYF	TRBV7-2	TRBJ2-3	TRBD2	few
TGTGCCAGCAGTTTTCGCACTACGTCGGGCTACACCTTC	CASSFRTTSGYTF	TRBV27	TRBJ1-2	.	few
TGTGCCAGCAGCTTAGTCGGGGGAGGGTACAATGAGCAGTTCTTC	CASSLVGGGYNEQFF	TRBV7-2	TRBJ2-1	TRBD2	many
TGTGCCACCAGCCCCAAGAATTTGCTTATGGCAGATACGCAGTATTTT	CATSPKNLLMADTQYF	TRBV24-1	TRBJ2-3	.	.
TGTGCCAGCACCTATCGGATTGCAACTAATGAAAAACTGTTTTTT	CASTYRIATNEKLFF	TRBV7-8	TRBJ1-4	.	.
TGTGCCAGCAGCCAAGCGGGGACTAGCGGGAGTGAGACCCAGTACTTC	CASSQAGTSGSETQYF	TRBV4-2	TRBJ2-5	TRBD2	few
TGTGCCAGCAGCTTCCGCGGCGGAGAACAAGAGACCCAGTACTTC	CASSFRGGEQETQYF	TRBV7-6	TRBJ2-5	.	.
TGTGCCAGCAGCAAAGGGGTCCGTGTGAGGCCGCCTCCAAACAATGAGCAGTTCTTC	CASSKGVRVRPPPNNEQFF	TRBV21-1	TRBJ2-1	.	.
TGCAGTGCTAGACGGGGGACTCAGCCCCAGCATTTT	CSARRGTQPQHF	TRBV20-1	TRBJ1-5	.	.
TGCAGTGCTAGTGCGGGACAGCCCTATGGCTACACCTTC	CSASAGQPYGYTF	TRBV20-1	TRBJ1-2	TRBD1	many
TGTGCCAGTCGACCCCACACGGATACGCAGTATTTT	CASRPHTDTQYF	TRBV12-3/TRBV12-4	TRBJ2-3	.	few
TGTGCCTGGAGTGCCGGGACCAACGGGGATGAGCAGTTCTTC	CAWSAGTNGDEQFF	TRBV30	TRBJ2-1	.	.
TGTGCCAGCAGTTTGGGGAGAACAGGGATTAAGCAGTACTTC	CASSLGRTGIKQYF	TRBV12-3/TRBV12-4	TRBJ2-7	.	.
TGTGCCAGCAGCTCTACCGGGCCAAGCTACGAGCAGTACTTC	CASSSTGPSYEQYF	TRBV7-2	TRBJ2-7	.	.
TGTGCCAGCAGTCCACCGGGACTAGCGGGAGGTCAGACCTACAATGAGCAGTTCTTC	CASSPPGLAGGQTYNEQFF	TRBV7-9	TRBJ2-1	TRBD2	few
TGTGCCAGCAGTGGGGACTGGGAAGAGACCCAGTACTTC	CASSGDWEETQYF	TRBV2	TRBJ2-5	.	many
TGTGCCAGCAGCTCCCCAAGGACTAGCGGGATAGAGACCCAGTACTTC	CASSSPRTSGIETQYF	TRBV7-2	TRBJ2-5	TRBD2	.
TGTGCCAGCAGCCAAGCCCCGGGGACTAGCAACATTCAGTACTTC	CASSQAPGTSNIQYF	TRBV4-2	TRBJ2-4	TRBD2	.
TGTGCCAGCAGCTTGGATCTCGGAGCGGCTGAAGCTTTCTTT	CASSLDLGAAEAFF	TRBV5-4	TRBJ1-1	.	few
TGTGCCAGCAGAAGGTGGAGCTCCTACGAGCAGTACTTC	CASRRWSSYEQYF	TRBV3-1	TRBJ2-7	.	few
TGTGCCAGCTCACCACCCTGGGATCTGCGGGGGGGCTCCTACAATGAGCAGTTCTTC	CASSPPWDLRGGSYNEQFF	TRBV18	TRBJ2-1	TRBD2	once
TGTGCCAGCAGTCCAAATAGCGGGGGGGTTTTTAGGACCCAGTACTTC	CASSPNSGGVFRTQYF	TRBV12-3/TRBV12-4	TRBJ2-5	TRBD2	.